The present TCR beta chain was sequenced within a study of blood T cell repertoires in COVID-19. For the study at large: From the United States, Italy and Spain came samples of acute and convalescent COVID-19. Sources were T cells, B-cell-depleted T cells, or PBMCs; the material itself was cDNA or gDNA.

Germline lookup yields CDR1 SGHTA and CDR2 FQGNSA. Trimming pared 0 bases from V and 10 bases from J, leaving 16 bases between. The CDR3 contains 16 residues. Source study methods: Estimates of nucleated cell counts were drawn from the amplification of reference gene primers. Libraries were prepared by immunoSEQ multiplex PCR; TCRdb keeps only in-frame clonotypes and omits some of them. Clone size and V and J calls were adopted from that table, with D and trimming inferred from the DNA. Among around 230,000 clones listed, over 70% were seen once. In this sample, this clone turned up a few times. The sample comprised peripheral blood. The clonotype was recovered from a woman older than 75 with acute or convalescent COVID-19. This chain joins TRBV7-2 and TRBJ1-6; D is perhaps TRBD1 (6 bases). The CDR3 nucleotides read TGTGCCAGCAGCTTAGCGGGGGACAAGTCTTTATCACCCCTCCACTTT. Its translation: CASSLAGDKSLSPLHF.